The sequence of this T cell receptor beta chain was determined in a study of blood T cell repertoires in COVID-19. Trimming cost V 7 bases and J 0 bases, with 6 bases left between them. CDR1 and CDR2 from the germline V gene are SGHVS and FQNEAQ. The CDR3 runs to 13 residues. Clones were read by immunoSEQ multiplex PCR, and TCRdb kept only the in-frame ones, dropping some. The sample has 65,000 to 70,000 clones, roughly 79% seen once; the top ten hold about 6%. The TCR sequence derives from a woman aged 60-70 years with acute or convalescent COVID-19. Sequenced input: peripheral blood. The chain carries TRBV7-8 and TRBJ2-2; D unresolved. The CDR3 nucleotides are TGTGCCAGCAAAACATCGAACACCGGGGAGCTGTTTTTT. Its translation is CASKTSNTGELFF.